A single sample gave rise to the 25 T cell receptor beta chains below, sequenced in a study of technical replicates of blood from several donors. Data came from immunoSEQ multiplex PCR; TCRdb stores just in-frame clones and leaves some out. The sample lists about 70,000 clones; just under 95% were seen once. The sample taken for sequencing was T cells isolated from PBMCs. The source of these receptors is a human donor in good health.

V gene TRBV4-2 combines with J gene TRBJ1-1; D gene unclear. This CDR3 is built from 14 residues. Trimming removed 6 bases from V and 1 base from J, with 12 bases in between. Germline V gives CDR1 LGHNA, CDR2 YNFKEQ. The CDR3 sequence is CASRLPAENTEAFF. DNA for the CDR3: TGTGCCAGCAGACTACCGGCCGAGAACACTGAAGCTTTCTTT.

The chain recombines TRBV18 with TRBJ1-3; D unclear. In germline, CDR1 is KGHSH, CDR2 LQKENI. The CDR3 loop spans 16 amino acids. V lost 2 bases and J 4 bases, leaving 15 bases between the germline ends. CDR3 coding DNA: TGTGCCAGCTCACCAATGAGACAAGGTACAGGAAACACCATATATTTT. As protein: CASSPMRQGTGNTIYF. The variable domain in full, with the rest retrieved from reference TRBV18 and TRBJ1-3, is NAGVMQNPRHLVRRRGQEARLRCSPMKGHSHVYWYRQLPEEGLKFMVYLQKENIIDESGMPKERFSAEFPKEGPSILRIQQVVRGDSAAYFCASSPMRQGTGNTIYFGEGSWLTVV.

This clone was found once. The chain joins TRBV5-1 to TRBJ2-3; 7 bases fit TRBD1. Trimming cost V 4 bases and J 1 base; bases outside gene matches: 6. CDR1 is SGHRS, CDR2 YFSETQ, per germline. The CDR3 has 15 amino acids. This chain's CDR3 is CASSKTGTGTDTQYF. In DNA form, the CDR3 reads TGCGCCAGCAGCAAAACCGGGACAGGCACAGATACGCAGTATTTT. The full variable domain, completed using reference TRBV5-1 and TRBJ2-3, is KAGVTQTPRYLIKTRGQQVTLSCSPISGHRSVSWYQQTPGQGLQFLFEYFSETQRNKGNFPGRFSGRQFSNSRSEMNVSTLELGDSALYLCASSKTGTGTDTQYFGPGTRLTVL.

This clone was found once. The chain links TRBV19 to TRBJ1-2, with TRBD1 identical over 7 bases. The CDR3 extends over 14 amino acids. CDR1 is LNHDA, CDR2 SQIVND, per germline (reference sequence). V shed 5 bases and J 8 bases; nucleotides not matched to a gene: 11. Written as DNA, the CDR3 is TGTGCCAGTAGTCTGGGACAGCCTCAGTCGGGCTACACCTTC. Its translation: CASSLGQPQSGYTF.

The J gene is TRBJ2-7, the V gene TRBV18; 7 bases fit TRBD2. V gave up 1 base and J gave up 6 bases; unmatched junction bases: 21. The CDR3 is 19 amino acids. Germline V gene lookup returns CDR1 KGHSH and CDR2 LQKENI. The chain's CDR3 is CASSPQGQGGASYLGEQYF. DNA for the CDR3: TGTGCCAGCTCACCACAGGGGCAGGGAGGGGCCTCCTATCTTGGCGAGCAGTACTTC.

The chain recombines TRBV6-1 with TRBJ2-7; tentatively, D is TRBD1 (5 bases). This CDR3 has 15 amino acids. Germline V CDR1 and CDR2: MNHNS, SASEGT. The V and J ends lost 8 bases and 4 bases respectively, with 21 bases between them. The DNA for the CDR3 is TGTGCCAGCTCGGGTGGGGCACTCCTGGGATACGAGCAGTACTTC. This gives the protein CASSGGALLGYEQYF.

Written as DNA, the CDR3 is TGTGCCGCAAAGGGACAGGGAGGTCAGCCCCAGCATTTT. This gives the protein CAAKGQGGQPQHF. J is TRBJ1-5 and V is TRBV6-6; 9 nucleotides line up with TRBD1. The CDR3 is 13 residues long. Unmatched junction bases numbered 8, after V lost 11 bases and J lost 6 bases. CDR1 and CDR2 from the germline V gene are MNHNY and SVGAGI (reference sequence).

CDR3 loop: CASSPGHPNYEQYF. CDR3 bases: TGTGCCAGCAGCCCGGGACATCCGAACTACGAGCAGTACTTC. The rearrangement links TRBV9 to TRBJ2-7; a possible D gene is TRBD1 (6 bases). This CDR3 has 14 amino acids. Germline-derived CDR1 and CDR2 are SGDLS and YYNGEE. Trimming took 4 bases from V and 3 from J, leaving 14 bases between them.

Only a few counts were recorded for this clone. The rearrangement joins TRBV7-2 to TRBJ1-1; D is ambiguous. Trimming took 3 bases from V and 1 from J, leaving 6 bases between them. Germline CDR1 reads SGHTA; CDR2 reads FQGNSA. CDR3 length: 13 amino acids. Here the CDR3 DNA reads TGTGCCAGCAGCTTCCCGGGGAACACTGAAGCTTTCTTT. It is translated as CASSFPGNTEAFF.

The chain's CDR3 is CASSYSPGIYGYTF. CDR3 nucleotides: TGTGCCAGCAGTTACTCACCAGGGATCTATGGCTACACCTTC. This chain links TRBV6-5 with TRBJ1-2; D is possibly TRBD1 (5 bases). V dropped 0 bases and J dropped 4 bases, with 9 bases sitting between them. Per the germline V gene, CDR1 is MNHEY and CDR2 is SVGAGI. The CDR3 contains 14 residues.

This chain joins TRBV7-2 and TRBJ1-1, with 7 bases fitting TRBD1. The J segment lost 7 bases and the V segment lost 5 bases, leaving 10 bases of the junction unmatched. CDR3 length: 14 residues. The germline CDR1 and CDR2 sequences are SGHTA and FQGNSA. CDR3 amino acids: CASSLDREISEAFF. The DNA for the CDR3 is TGTGCCAGCAGCCTCGACAGGGAAATCAGTGAAGCTTTCTTT.

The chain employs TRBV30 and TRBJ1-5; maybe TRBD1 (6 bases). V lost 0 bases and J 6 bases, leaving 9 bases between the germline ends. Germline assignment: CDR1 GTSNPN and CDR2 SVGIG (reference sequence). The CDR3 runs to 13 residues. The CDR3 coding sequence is TGTGCCTGGAGTGTAGGGGGGGGTCAGCCCCAGCATTTT. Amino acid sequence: CAWSVGGGQPQHF. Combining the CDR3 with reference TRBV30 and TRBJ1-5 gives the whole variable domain SQTIHQWPATLVQPVGSPLSLECTVEGTSNPNLYWYRQAAGRGLQLLFYSVGIGQISSEVPQNLSASRPQDRQFILSSKKLLLSDSGFYLCAWSVGGGQPQHFGDGTRLSIL.

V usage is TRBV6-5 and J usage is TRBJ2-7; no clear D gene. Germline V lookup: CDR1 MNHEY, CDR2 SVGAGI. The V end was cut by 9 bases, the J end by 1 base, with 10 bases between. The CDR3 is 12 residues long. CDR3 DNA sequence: TGTGCCAGTCTATCCGTATCCTACGAGCAGTACTTC. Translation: CASLSVSYEQYF.

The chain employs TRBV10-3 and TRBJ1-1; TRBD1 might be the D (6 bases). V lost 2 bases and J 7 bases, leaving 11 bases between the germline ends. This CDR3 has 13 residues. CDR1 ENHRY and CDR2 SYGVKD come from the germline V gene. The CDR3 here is CAISETGLLEAFF. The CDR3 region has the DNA TGTGCCATCAGTGAGACAGGGCTACTTGAAGCTTTCTTT.

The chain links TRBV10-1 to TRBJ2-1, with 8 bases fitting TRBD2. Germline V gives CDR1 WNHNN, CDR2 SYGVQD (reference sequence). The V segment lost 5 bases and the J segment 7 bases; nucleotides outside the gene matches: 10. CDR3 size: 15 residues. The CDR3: CASSTQLAASNEQFF. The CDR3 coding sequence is TGCGCCAGCAGTACCCAACTAGCGGCCTCAAATGAGCAGTTCTTC.

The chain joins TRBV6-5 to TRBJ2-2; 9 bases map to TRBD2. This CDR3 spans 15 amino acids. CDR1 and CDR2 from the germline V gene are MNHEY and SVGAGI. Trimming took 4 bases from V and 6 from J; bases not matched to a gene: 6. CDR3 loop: CASSSRAGGAGELFF. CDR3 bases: TGTGCCAGCAGTTCCCGAGCGGGGGGCGCCGGGGAGCTGTTTTTT.

The CDR3 nucleotides are TGTGCCAGCAGCTTGGGTCTTAATGAAAAACTGTTTTTT. Translation gives CASSLGLNEKLFF. The chain couples TRBV5-8 to TRBJ1-4, with D unclear. The length of the CDR3 is 13 residues. V lost 0 bases to trimming and J lost 4 bases, with 4 bases between them. Germline V gene sequence: CDR1 SGHTS, CDR2 YDEGEE.

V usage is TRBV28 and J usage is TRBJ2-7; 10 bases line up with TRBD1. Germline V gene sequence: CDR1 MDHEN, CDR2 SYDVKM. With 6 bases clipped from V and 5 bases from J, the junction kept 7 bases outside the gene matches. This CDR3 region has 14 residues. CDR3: CASRGTGEGHEQYF. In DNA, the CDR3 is TGTGCCAGCAGGGGGACAGGGGAAGGTCACGAGCAGTACTTC.

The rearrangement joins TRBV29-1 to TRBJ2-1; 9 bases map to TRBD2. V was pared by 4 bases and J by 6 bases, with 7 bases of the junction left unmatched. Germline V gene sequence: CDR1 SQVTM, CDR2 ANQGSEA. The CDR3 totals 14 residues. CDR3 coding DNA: TGCAGCGTTGCCCCTAGCGGGACGTCCAATGAGCAGTTCTTC. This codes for CSVAPSGTSNEQFF.

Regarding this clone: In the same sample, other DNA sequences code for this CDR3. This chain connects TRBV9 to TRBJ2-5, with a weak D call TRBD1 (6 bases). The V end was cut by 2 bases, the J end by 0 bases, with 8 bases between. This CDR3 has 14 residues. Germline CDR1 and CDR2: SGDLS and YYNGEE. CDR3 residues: CASSVGQNQETQYF. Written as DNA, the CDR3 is TGTGCCAGCAGCGTTGGACAGAACCAAGAGACCCAGTACTTC.

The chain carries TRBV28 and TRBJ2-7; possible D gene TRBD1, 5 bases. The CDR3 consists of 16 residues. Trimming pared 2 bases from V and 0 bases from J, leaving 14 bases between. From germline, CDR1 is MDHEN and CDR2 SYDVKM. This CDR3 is CASSLNQGRSSYEQYF. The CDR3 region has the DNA TGTGCCAGCAGTTTAAATCAGGGCAGGAGCTCCTACGAGCAGTACTTC.

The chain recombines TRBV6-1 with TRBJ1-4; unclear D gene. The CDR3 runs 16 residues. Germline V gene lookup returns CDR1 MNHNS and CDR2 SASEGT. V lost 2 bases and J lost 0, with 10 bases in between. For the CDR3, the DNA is TGTGCCAGCAGTGAAATTTCCCCTGCAACTAATGAAAAACTGTTTTTT. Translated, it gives CASSEISPATNEKLFF.

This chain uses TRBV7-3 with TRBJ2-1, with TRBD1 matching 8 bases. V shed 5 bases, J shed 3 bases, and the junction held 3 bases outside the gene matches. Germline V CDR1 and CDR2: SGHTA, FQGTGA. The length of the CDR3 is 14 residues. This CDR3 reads CASSEGQGYNEQFF. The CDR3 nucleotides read TGTGCCAGCAGCGAAGGACAGGGCTACAATGAGCAGTTCTTC.

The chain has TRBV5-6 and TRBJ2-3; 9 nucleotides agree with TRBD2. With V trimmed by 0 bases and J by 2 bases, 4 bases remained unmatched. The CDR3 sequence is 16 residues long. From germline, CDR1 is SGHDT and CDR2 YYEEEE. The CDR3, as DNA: TGTGCCAGCAGCTTGGGGCTAGCGGGATTCACAGATACGCAGTATTTT. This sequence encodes CASSLGLAGFTDTQYF.

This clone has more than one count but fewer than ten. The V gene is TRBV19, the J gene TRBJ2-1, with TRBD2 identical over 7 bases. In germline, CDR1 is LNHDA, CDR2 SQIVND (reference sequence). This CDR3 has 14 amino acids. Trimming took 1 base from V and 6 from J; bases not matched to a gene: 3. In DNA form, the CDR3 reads TGTGCCAGTAGTATAGGGGGGAGGGGCAATGAGCAGTTCTTC. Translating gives CASSIGGRGNEQFF.